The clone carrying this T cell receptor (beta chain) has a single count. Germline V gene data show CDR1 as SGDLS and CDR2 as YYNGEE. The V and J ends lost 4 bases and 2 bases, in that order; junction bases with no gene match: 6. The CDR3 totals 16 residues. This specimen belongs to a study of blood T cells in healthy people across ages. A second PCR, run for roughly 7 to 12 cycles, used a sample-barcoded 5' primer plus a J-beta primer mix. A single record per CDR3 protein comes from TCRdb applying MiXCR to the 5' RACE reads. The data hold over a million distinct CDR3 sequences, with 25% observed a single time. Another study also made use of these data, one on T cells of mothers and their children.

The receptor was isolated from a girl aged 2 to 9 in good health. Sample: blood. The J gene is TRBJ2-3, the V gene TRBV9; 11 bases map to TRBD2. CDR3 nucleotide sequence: TGTGCCAGCAGCACTACTAGCGGGGGCCCCACAGATACGCAGTATTTT. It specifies CASSTTSGGPTDTQYF.